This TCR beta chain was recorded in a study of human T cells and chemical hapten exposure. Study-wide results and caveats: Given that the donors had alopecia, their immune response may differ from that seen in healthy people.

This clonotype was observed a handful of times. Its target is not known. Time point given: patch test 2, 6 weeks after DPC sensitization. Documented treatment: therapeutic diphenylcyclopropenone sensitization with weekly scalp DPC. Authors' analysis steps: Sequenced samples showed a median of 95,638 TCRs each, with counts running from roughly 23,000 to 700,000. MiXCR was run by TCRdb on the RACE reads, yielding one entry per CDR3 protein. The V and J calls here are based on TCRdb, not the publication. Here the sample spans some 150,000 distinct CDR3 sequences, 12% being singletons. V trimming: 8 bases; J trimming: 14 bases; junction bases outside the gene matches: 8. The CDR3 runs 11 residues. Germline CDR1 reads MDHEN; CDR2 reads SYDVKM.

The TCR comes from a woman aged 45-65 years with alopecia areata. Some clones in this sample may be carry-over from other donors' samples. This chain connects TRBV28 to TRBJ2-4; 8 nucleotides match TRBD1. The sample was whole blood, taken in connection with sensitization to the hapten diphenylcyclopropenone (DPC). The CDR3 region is CASGGTGGKYF. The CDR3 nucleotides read TGTGCCAGCGGTGGAACAGGGGGAAAGTACTTC.